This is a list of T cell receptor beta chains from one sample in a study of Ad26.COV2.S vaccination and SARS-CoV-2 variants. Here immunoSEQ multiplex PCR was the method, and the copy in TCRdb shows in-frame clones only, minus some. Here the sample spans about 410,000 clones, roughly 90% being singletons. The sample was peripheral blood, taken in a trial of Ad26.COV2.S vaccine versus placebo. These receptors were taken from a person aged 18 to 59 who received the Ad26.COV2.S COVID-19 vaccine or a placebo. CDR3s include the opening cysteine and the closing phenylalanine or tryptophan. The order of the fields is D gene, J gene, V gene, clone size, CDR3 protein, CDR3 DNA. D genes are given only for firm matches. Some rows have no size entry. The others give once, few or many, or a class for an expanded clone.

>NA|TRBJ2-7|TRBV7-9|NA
CASSLVLQGRFYEQYF
TGTGCCAGCAGCTTAGTTCTACAGGGCCGTTTCTACGAGCAGTACTTC
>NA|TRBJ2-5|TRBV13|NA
CASSLGKETQYF
TGTGCCAGCAGCTTAGGGAAAGAGACCCAGTACTTC
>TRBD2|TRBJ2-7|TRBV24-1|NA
CATSDIGAPGGYEQYF
TGTGCCACCAGTGACATAGGGGCACCGGGAGGCTACGAGCAGTACTTC
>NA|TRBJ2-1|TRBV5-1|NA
CASSRTVSGYPRKFF
TGCGCCAGCAGCCGCACGGTTTCGGGTTACCCCAGGAAGTTCTTC
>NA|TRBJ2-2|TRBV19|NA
CASKSGHTGELFF
TGTGCCAGTAAATCCGGCCACACCGGGGAGCTGTTTTTT
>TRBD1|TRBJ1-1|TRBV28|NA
CASSTSYRGFGTEAFF
TGTGCCAGCAGCACCTCCTACAGGGGATTCGGCACTGAAGCTTTCTTT
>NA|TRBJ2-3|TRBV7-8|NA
CASSPQARGRDTQYF
TGTGCCAGCAGCCCCCAGGCGCGGGGGCGGGATACGCAGTATTTT
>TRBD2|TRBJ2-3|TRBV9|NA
CASTGLAGEDTQYF
TGTGCCAGCACTGGACTAGCGGGAGAGGATACGCAGTATTTT
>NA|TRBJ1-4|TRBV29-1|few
CSVALGGGDEKLFF
TGCAGCGTGGCGTTGGGGGGAGGGGATGAAAAACTGTTTTTT
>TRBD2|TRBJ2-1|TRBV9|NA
CASSAEAGVSYNEQFF
TGTGCCAGCAGCGCAGAAGCGGGAGTGTCCTACAATGAGCAGTTCTTC
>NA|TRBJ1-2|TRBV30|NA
CASYPRDGLYGYTF
TGTGCCTCCTACCCCCGGGACGGCCTCTATGGCTACACCTTC
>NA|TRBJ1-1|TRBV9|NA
CASSVGFMNTEAFF
TGTGCCAGCAGCGTGGGTTTCATGAACACTGAAGCTTTCTTT
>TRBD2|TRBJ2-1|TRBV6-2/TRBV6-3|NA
CASSRTSPHEQFF
TGTGCCAGCAGTAGGACTAGCCCCCATGAGCAGTTCTTC
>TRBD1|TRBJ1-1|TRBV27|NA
CASRLQGSNTEAFF
TGTGCCAGCAGATTACAGGGGTCGAACACTGAAGCTTTCTTT
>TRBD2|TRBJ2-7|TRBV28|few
CASSPLRTSGNQEQYF
TGTGCCAGCAGTCCCCTCAGGACTAGCGGCAATCAAGAGCAGTACTTC
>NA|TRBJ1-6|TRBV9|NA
CASSSSSYNSPLHF
TGTGCCAGCAGCTCGAGCTCCTATAATTCACCCCTCCACTTT